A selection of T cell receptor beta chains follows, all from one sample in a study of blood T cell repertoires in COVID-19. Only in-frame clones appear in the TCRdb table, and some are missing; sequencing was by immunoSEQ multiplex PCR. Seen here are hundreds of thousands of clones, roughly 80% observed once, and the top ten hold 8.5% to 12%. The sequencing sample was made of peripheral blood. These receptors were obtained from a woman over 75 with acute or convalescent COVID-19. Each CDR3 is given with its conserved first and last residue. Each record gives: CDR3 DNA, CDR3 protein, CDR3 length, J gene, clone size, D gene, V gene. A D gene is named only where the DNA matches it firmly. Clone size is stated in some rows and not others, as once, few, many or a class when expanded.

cdr3_nt: TGTGCCAGCAGCTTAGCCTCAGGGTTGGTAGACACCATATATTTT
cdr3_aa: CASSLASGLVDTIYF
cdr3_length: 15
j_call: TRBJ1-3
clone_size: NA
d_call: NA
v_call: TRBV7-2

cdr3_nt: TGCGCCAGCAGCCAAGAAGAGCGTAGCACAGATACGCAGTATTTT
cdr3_aa: CASSQEERSTDTQYF
cdr3_length: 15
j_call: TRBJ2-3
clone_size: few
d_call: NA
v_call: TRBV4-3

cdr3_nt: TGTGCCAGCAGCTTAGTTCACGGGAAAAATAATTCACCCCTCCACTTT
cdr3_aa: CASSLVHGKNNSPLHF
cdr3_length: 16
j_call: TRBJ1-6
clone_size: NA
d_call: NA
v_call: TRBV7-8

cdr3_nt: TGTGCCACCAGCAGAGAATTTCAAGGGGTATCCGGCTACACCTTC
cdr3_aa: CATSREFQGVSGYTF
cdr3_length: 15
j_call: TRBJ1-2
clone_size: NA
d_call: NA
v_call: TRBV15

cdr3_nt: TGCGCCAGCAGCTTGGCCGGGACAGGATATTCACCCCTCCACTTT
cdr3_aa: CASSLAGTGYSPLHF
cdr3_length: 15
j_call: TRBJ1-6
clone_size: NA
d_call: TRBD1
v_call: TRBV5-1

cdr3_nt: TGTGCCACAGCGCTTGCTGGAGGCACTGAAGCTTTCTTT
cdr3_aa: CATALAGGTEAFF
cdr3_length: 13
j_call: TRBJ1-1
clone_size: NA
d_call: NA
v_call: TRBV27

cdr3_nt: TGCAGCGTTGTGAGAGGGTCAGGCGAGCAGTACTTC
cdr3_aa: CSVVRGSGEQYF
cdr3_length: 12
j_call: TRBJ2-7
clone_size: few
d_call: NA
v_call: TRBV29-1

cdr3_nt: TGTGCCAGCAGCCAAGGGCTGGCGAACACCGGGGAGCTGTTTTTT
cdr3_aa: CASSQGLANTGELFF
cdr3_length: 15
j_call: TRBJ2-2
clone_size: NA
d_call: NA
v_call: TRBV3-1/TRBV3-2

cdr3_nt: TGTGCCAGCAGCCCAGGGCCAGGCTACACCTTC
cdr3_aa: CASSPGPGYTF
cdr3_length: 11
j_call: TRBJ1-2
clone_size: NA
d_call: NA
v_call: TRBV11-2

cdr3_nt: TGTGCCAGCAGGATACAGGACGACAATTCACCCCTCCACTTT
cdr3_aa: CASRIQDDNSPLHF
cdr3_length: 14
j_call: TRBJ1-6
clone_size: NA
d_call: NA
v_call: TRBV28

cdr3_nt: TGTGCCAGCAGCTCCGACCCGACAGGGGGATCCTACGAGCAGTACTTC
cdr3_aa: CASSSDPTGGSYEQYF
cdr3_length: 16
j_call: TRBJ2-7
clone_size: NA
d_call: TRBD1
v_call: TRBV11-2

cdr3_nt: TGTGCCACCAGTGCCGCGGGGACAGTAGAGAACACCATATATTTT
cdr3_aa: CATSAAGTVENTIYF
cdr3_length: 15
j_call: TRBJ1-3
clone_size: NA
d_call: TRBD1
v_call: TRBV24-1

cdr3_nt: TGTGCCAGCTCACTCGGGGACACCTCCTACGAGCAGTACTTC
cdr3_aa: CASSLGDTSYEQYF
cdr3_length: 14
j_call: TRBJ2-7
clone_size: NA
d_call: NA
v_call: TRBV18

cdr3_nt: TGTGCCAGCAGTTTTGGGGGTCGGGAGTATGGCTACACCTTC
cdr3_aa: CASSFGGREYGYTF
cdr3_length: 14
j_call: TRBJ1-2
clone_size: NA
d_call: NA
v_call: TRBV28

cdr3_nt: TGTGCCAGCAGTCAATTACAGGAGAATCAGCCCCAGCATTTT
cdr3_aa: CASSQLQENQPQHF
cdr3_length: 14
j_call: TRBJ1-5
clone_size: NA
d_call: NA
v_call: TRBV28

cdr3_nt: TGTGCCAGTAGCTCCTTCCTACAGGGACGCAGCTCTGGAAACACCATATATTTT
cdr3_aa: CASSSFLQGRSSGNTIYF
cdr3_length: 18
j_call: TRBJ1-3
clone_size: NA
d_call: NA
v_call: TRBV19

cdr3_nt: TGTGCCAGCAGCCAGGCCGGGACAGGTCATGGCTACACCTTC
cdr3_aa: CASSQAGTGHGYTF
cdr3_length: 14
j_call: TRBJ1-2
clone_size: NA
d_call: TRBD1
v_call: TRBV14

cdr3_nt: TGTGCCAGCAGCTTAGCGGGGTCGTACAGGGGGCGCGGAAACACCATATATTTT
cdr3_aa: CASSLAGSYRGRGNTIYF
cdr3_length: 18
j_call: TRBJ1-3
clone_size: NA
d_call: TRBD1
v_call: TRBV11-2